These 25 T cell receptor beta chains originate from one sample sequenced in a study of blood T cells in healthy people across ages (dated by TCRdb to between 2014 and 2017). The method was 5' RACE. TCRdb records Illumina HiSeq 2500 as the sequencer. A second roughly 7 to 12 cycle PCR used a sample-barcoded 5' primer and a J-beta primer mix. Through fastp at Q25 and MiXCR, TCRdb rebuilt clones from the public reads, retaining in-frame beta chains. When rows share a CDR3 protein, they turn into one entry using the most common DNA and genes. The sample table lists hundreds of thousands of distinct CDR3 sequences, approximately 40% of them with a count of one. The top ten hold about 30% of the sample. The sequencing sample was made of blood. These receptors were taken from a man at least 80 years old in good health.

Comment on this clonotype: The junction does not match germline at one end; this may be a read error. The J gene is TRBJ2-1, the V gene TRBV9, with D possibly matching TRBD2 (5 bases). The CDR3 has 14 residues. CDR1 and CDR2 from the germline V gene are SGDLS and YYNGEE. CDR3 nucleotides: TGTGCCAGCAGCGGTCTAGCAGTTTACAATGAGCTGTTCTTC. Its translation is CASSGLAVYNELFF.

The CDR3 sequence: CASSSTTGTGRSYEQYF. The DNA for the CDR3 is TGTGCCAGCAGCTCAACAACCGGGACAGGGAGGTCCTACGAGCAGTACTTC. The chain couples TRBV6-2 or TRBV6-3 to TRBJ2-7; 9 nucleotides align to TRBD1. V lost 6 bases and J lost 1; bases outside the gene matches: 13. CDR1 and CDR2 from the germline V gene are MNHEY and SVGEGT. The CDR3 covers 17 residues.

Here the CDR3 reads CASSSSRQYTDTQYF. The DNA for the CDR3 is TGCGCCAGCAGCTCGTCACGACAGTACACAGATACGCAGTATTTT. This rearrangement joins TRBV5-1 to TRBJ2-3; perhaps TRBD1 as D (5 bases). Trimming left V 3 bases short and J 2 bases short, with 13 bases between. The CDR3 is made up of 15 amino acids. In germline, CDR1 is SGHRS, CDR2 YFSETQ.

This clonotype was counted only a few times. This sequence joins TRBV2 and TRBJ2-3; D remains ambiguous. The V and J ends lost 1 base and 2 bases respectively, with 16 bases between them. Germline CDR1 reads SNHLY; CDR2 reads FYNNEI. The CDR3 consists of 17 residues. The CDR3 spells CASSEEGLRFPTDTQYF. In DNA form, the CDR3 reads TGTGCCAGCAGTGAAGAAGGGCTTAGATTCCCCACAGATACGCAGTATTTT.

The V call is TRBV5-6, the J call TRBJ1-2; D might be TRBD1 (6 bases). The CDR3 is made up of 13 amino acids. Looked up from germline, CDR1 is SGHDT and CDR2 is YYEEEE. V was trimmed by 6 bases and J by 8 bases, leaving 17 bases between them. The CDR3 DNA reads TGTGCCAGCACCCTGGAGGGGGGCCGAGGCTACACCTTC. Translating gives CASTLEGGRGYTF.

CDR3 region: CASRRDPQAETQYF. As DNA, the CDR3 is TGTGCCAGCAGGCGGGACCCTCAAGCGGAGACCCAGTACTTC. The rearrangement joins TRBV12-3 or TRBV12-4 to TRBJ2-5; the D gene is possibly TRBD2 (6 bases). Trimming left V 6 bases short and J 5 bases short, with 16 bases between. The CDR3 extends over 14 amino acids.

The chain joins TRBV7-9 to TRBJ1-4; D may be TRBD1 (6 bases). The CDR3 is 16 residues long. Germline CDR1 and CDR2: SEHNR and FQNEAQ (reference sequence). The V end was cut by 4 bases, the J end by 6 bases, with 18 bases between. The CDR3 protein is CASSSLQGPLDEKLFF. As DNA, the CDR3 is TGTGCCAGCAGCTCCCTACAGGGCCCGCTGGATGAAAAACTGTTTTTT.

The V call is TRBV30, the J call TRBJ2-5; tentatively, D is TRBD1 (5 bases). Germline CDR1 is GTSNPN and CDR2 is SVGIG (reference sequence). This CDR3 is 13 amino acids long. Trimming took 3 bases from V and 0 from J, leaving 8 bases between them. In DNA form, the CDR3 reads TGTGCCTGGAGCCAGGGAAACCAAGAGACCCAGTACTTC. It translates to CAWSQGNQETQYF.

The rearrangement joins TRBV6-5 to TRBJ2-2; 11 nucleotides align to TRBD2. V lost 0 bases and J lost 3; bases outside the gene matches: 9. The CDR3 sequence is 19 residues long. CDR1 is MNHEY, CDR2 SVGAGI, per germline. This CDR3 reads CASSYSSPGLAVHTGELFF. DNA of the CDR3: TGTGCCAGCAGTTACTCCTCCCCGGGACTAGCGGTTCACACCGGGGAGCTGTTTTTT.

This clonotype was detected only a few times. CDR3 in DNA: TGCGCCAGCAGCCAAGTATCCGGGAGGGGGTCCCCGTACGAGCAGTACTTC. As protein: CASSQVSGRGSPYEQYF. The chain carries TRBV4-1 and TRBJ2-5, with 8 nucleotides matching TRBD2. The DNA end is more similar to TRBJ2-7, so the J call may be wrong. The CDR3 loop spans 17 amino acids. Germline CDR1 is MGHRA and CDR2 is YSYEKL.

The chain is built from TRBV20-1 and TRBJ2-7; TRBD2 is a possible D gene (5 bases). Germline V lookup: CDR1 DFQATT, CDR2 SNEGSKA (reference sequence). The CDR3 extends over 14 amino acids. V was pared by 6 bases and J by 2 bases, with 17 bases between. The CDR3 here is CSAIPVDGTYEQYF. The CDR3 DNA reads as TGCAGTGCCATACCCGTAGACGGGACCTACGAGCAGTACTTC.

V usage is TRBV20-1 and J usage is TRBJ2-1, with a tentative D call TRBD2 (6 bases). Trimming stripped 4 bases from V and 2 bases from J, with 12 bases between. Per germline, CDR1 DFQATT and CDR2 SNEGSKA (reference sequence). The CDR3 is 14 residues long. The CDR3 spells CSAKMAGPYNEQFF. CDR3 bases: TGCAGTGCTAAGATGGCGGGACCCTACAATGAGCAGTTCTTC.

This clonotype was seen just once. The chain joins TRBV28 to TRBJ1-2, with 7 bases lining up with TRBD1. The CDR3 runs to 14 residues. CDR1 MDHEN and CDR2 SYDVKM come from the germline V gene. Losses at the gene ends were 5 bases for V and 8 bases for J; bases not matched to a gene: 11. CDR3 DNA sequence: TGTGCCAGCAGTGGGACAGAGCGACAATTCGGCTACACCTTC. It is translated as CASSGTERQFGYTF.

The table lists this clonotype with a few counts. This CDR3 reads CASSVTGLTEAFF. The CDR3 region has the DNA TGTGCCAGCAGCGTGACGGGTCTCACTGAAGCTTTCTTT. The chain carries TRBV5-6 and TRBJ1-1, with D uncertain. With 4 bases removed from V and 4 bases from J, the gap between germline ends came to 11 bases. This CDR3 has 13 amino acids. Germline V gives CDR1 SGHDT, CDR2 YYEEEE.

This chain links TRBV6-1 with TRBJ2-5, with D unresolved. The CDR3 is 14 residues long. Germline V lookup: CDR1 MNHNS, CDR2 SASEGT. V lost 1 base, J lost 5 bases, and 11 bases lay in between. The CDR3 loop reads CASSEDPVAETQYF. In DNA, the CDR3 is TGTGCCAGCAGTGAAGACCCCGTCGCCGAGACCCAGTACTTC.

This clonotype was observed once. The chain has TRBV18 and TRBJ2-3; D is uncertain. The germline V gene encodes CDR1 KGHSH and CDR2 LQKENI. V was cut by 2 bases and J by 2 bases, with 8 bases left in between. This CDR3 region has 14 residues. Here the CDR3 reads CASSPTANTDTQYF. The CDR3 DNA reads as TGTGCCAGCTCACCAACGGCAAACACAGATACGCAGTATTTT.

CDR3 loop: CASSQWGDKPQHF. The CDR3, as DNA: TGTGCCAGCAGCCAATGGGGGGACAAGCCCCAGCATTTT. The chain uses TRBV3-1 and TRBJ1-5, with D perhaps TRBD1 (6 bases). The CDR3 spans 13 residues. Germline lookup yields CDR1 LGHDT and CDR2 YNNKEL (reference sequence). V lost 2 bases and J 8 bases, leaving 10 bases between the germline ends.

The chain carries TRBV6-1 and TRBJ2-1, with 8 nucleotides matching TRBD1. This CDR3 spans 14 amino acids. The germline gives CDR1 MNHNS, CDR2 SASEGT. V was pared by 5 bases and J by 7 bases, with 7 bases of the junction left unmatched. The CDR3: CASSPRTGLNEQFF. In DNA form, the CDR3 reads TGTGCCAGCAGTCCTCGGACAGGGCTGAATGAGCAGTTCTTC.

To note about this clonotype: This may be a read error, as it is one base from a much larger clone. The chain links TRBV4-2 to TRBJ2-1; no reliable D call. Trimming took 0 bases from V and 13 from J, leaving 19 bases between them. The CDR3 has 15 amino acids. Germline V gene sequence: CDR1 LGHNA, CDR2 YNFKEQ. CDR3 amino acids: CASSQDRSAQETQFF. For the CDR3, the DNA is TGTGCCAGCAGCCAAGATAGGTCAGCTCAAGAGACCCAGTTCTTC.

This clonotype was observed a handful of times. The rearrangement links TRBV6-2 or TRBV6-3 to TRBJ1-5, with D unclear. CDR1 MNHEY and CDR2 SVGEGT come from the germline V gene. The CDR3 loop spans 15 amino acids. V was cut by 5 bases and J by 2 bases, with 13 bases left in between. CDR3 in DNA: TGTGCCAGCAGTCCGACCTCGGGCGGCAATCAGCCCCAGCATTTT. Translating it yields CASSPTSGGNQPQHF.

This clonotype was recorded a few times. J is TRBJ1-5 and V is TRBV20-1; D uncertain. V was pared by 3 bases and J by 3 bases, with 6 bases between. The CDR3 has 12 amino acids. Germline V gene data show CDR1 as DFQATT and CDR2 as SNEGSKA (reference sequence). The CDR3 protein is CSASAFNQPQHF. The CDR3, as DNA: TGCAGTGCTAGTGCATTCAATCAGCCCCAGCATTTT.

This clonotype turned up a few times. The gene calls are TRBV7-2 and TRBJ2-1; D perhaps matches TRBD1 (5 bases). CDR3 length: 16 residues. Germline CDR1 SGHTA, CDR2 FQGNSA. Trimming took 5 bases from V and 4 from J, leaving 18 bases between them. CDR3 DNA sequence: TGTGCCAGCAGCACCCTGGGGCGGCGTATTTACAATGAGCAGTTCTTC. Protein sequence: CASSTLGRRIYNEQFF.

The chain carries TRBV5-1 and TRBJ2-7; 10 nucleotides align to TRBD1. CDR3 length equals 16 residues. In germline, CDR1 is SGHRS, CDR2 YFSETQ. J was trimmed by 3 bases and V by 4 bases; bases with no gene match: 10. The CDR3 region is CASSRGSGTGVYEQYF. CDR3 nucleotide sequence: TGCGCCAGCAGCCGGGGCTCCGGGACAGGGGTCTACGAGCAGTACTTC.

Regarding this clonotype: The junction does not match germline at one end; this may be a read error. The chain carries TRBV7-6 and TRBJ2-5, with D maybe TRBD2 (5 bases). CDR1 is SGHVS and CDR2 is FNYEAQ in the germline V gene. There are 16 residues in the CDR3. The CDR3 here is CAGSPTTPGWQETQYF. The CDR3 DNA is TGTGCCGGCAGCCCTACCACGCCGGGATGGCAAGAGACCCAGTACTTC.

The J gene is TRBJ1-4, the V gene TRBV4-2; possibly TRBD1 for D (6 bases). This CDR3 has 15 amino acids. V was clipped by 0 bases and J by 5 bases, with 10 bases between them. Germline V gives CDR1 LGHNA, CDR2 YNFKEQ. The DNA of the CDR3 is TGTGCCAGCAGCCAAGATTCGCAGGGGAATGAAAAACTGTTTTTT. As protein: CASSQDSQGNEKLFF.